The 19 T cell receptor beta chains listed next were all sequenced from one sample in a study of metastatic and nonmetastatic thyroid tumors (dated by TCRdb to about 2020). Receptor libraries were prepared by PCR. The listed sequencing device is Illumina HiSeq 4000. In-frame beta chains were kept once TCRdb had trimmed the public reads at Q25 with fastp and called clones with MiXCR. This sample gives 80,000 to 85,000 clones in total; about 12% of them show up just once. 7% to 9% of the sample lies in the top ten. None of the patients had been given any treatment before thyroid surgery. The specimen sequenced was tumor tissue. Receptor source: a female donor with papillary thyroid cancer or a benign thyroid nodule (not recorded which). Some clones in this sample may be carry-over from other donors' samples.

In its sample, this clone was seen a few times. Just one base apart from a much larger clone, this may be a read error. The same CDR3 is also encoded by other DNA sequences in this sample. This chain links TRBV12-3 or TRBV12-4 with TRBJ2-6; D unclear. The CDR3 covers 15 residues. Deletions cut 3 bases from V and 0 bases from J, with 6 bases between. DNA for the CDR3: TGTGCCAGCAGTTTTTCTGGCTCTGGGGCCAACGTCCTGACTTTC. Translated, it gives CASSFSGSGANVLTF.

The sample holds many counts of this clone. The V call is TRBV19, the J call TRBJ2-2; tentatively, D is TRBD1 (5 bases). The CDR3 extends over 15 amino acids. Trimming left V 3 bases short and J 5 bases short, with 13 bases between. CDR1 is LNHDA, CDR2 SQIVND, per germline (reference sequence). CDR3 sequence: CASSIGQGRTGELFF. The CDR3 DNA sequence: TGTGCCAGTAGTATTGGGCAGGGTCGGACCGGGGAGCTGTTTTTT.

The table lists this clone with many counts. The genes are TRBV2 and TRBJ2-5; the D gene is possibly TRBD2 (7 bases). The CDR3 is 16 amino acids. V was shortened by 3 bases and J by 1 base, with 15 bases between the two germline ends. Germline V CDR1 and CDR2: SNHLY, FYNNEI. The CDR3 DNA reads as TGTGCCAGCAGTGAGATAGGGGGAGGGGGCCAAGAGACCCAGTACTTC. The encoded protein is CASSEIGGGGQETQYF.

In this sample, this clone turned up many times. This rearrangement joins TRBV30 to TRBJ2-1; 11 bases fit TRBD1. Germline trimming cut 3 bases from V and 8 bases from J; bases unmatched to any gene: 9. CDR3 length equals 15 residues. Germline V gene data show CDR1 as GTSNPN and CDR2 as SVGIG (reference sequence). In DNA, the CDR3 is TGTGCCTGGAGCCCCGGGACAGGGGGGGGGGATGAGCAGTTCTTC. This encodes CAWSPGTGGGDEQFF.

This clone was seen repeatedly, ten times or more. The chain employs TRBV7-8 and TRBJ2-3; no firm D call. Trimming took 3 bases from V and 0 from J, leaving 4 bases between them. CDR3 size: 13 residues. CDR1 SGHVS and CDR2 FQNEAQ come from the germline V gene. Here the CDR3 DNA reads TGTGCCAGCAGCTTCCCTAGCACAGATACGCAGTATTTT. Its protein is CASSFPSTDTQYF.

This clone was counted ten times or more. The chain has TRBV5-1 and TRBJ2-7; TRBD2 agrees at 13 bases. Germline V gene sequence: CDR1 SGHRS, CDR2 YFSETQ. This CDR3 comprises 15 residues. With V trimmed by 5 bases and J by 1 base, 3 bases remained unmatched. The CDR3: CASRLLAGGSYEQYF. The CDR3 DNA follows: TGCGCCAGCAGATTACTAGCGGGAGGGTCCTACGAGCAGTACTTC.

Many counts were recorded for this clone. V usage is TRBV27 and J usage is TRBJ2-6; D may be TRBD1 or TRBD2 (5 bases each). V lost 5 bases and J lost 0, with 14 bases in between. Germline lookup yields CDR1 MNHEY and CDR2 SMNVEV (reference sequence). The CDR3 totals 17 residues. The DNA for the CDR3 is TGTGCCAGCAGTAAACAGGACACTAGCTCTGGGGCCAACGTCCTGACTTTC. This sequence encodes CASSKQDTSSGANVLTF.

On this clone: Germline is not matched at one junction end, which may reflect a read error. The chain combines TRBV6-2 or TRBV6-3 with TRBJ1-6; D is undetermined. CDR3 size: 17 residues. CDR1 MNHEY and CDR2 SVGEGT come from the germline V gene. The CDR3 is CASSYSPKDHYNSHLHF. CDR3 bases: TGTGCCAGCAGTTACTCCCCTAAGGACCACTATAATTCACACCTCCACTTT.

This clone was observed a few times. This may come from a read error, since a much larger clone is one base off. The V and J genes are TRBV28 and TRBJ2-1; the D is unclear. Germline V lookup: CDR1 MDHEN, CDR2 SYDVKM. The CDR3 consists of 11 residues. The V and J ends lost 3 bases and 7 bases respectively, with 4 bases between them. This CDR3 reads CASSLLNEQFF. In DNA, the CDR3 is TGTGCCAGCAGTTTGCTTAATGAGCAGTTCTTC.

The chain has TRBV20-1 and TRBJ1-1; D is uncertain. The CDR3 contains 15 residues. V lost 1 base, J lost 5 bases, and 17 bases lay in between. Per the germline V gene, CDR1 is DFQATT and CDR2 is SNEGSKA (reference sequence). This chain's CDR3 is CSARVGEGFITEAFF. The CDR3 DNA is TGCAGTGCTAGAGTTGGCGAGGGCTTTATAACTGAAGCTTTCTTT.

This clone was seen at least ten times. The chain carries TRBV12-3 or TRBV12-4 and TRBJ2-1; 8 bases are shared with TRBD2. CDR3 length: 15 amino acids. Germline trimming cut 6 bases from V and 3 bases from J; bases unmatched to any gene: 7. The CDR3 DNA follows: TGTGCCAGCAGACTGAGCGGGGGATACTACAATGAGCAGTTCTTC. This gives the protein CASRLSGGYYNEQFF.

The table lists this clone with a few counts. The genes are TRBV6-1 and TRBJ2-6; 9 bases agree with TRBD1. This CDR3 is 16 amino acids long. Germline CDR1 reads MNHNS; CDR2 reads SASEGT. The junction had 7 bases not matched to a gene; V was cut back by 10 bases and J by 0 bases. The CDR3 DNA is TGTGCCACGGAGACAGGGGGTGGCTCTGGGGCCAACGTCCTGACTTTC. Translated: CATETGGGSGANVLTF.

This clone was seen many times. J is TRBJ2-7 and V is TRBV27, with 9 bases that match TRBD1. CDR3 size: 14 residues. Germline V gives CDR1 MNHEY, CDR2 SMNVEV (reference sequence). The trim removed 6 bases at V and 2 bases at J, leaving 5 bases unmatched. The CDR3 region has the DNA TGTGCCAGCAGGGGGACAGGGTGGGCCTACGAGCAGTACTTC. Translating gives CASRGTGWAYEQYF.

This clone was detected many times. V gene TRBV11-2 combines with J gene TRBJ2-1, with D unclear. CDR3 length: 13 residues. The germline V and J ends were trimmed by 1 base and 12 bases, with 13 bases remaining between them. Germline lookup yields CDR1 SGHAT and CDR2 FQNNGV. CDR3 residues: CASSLGPGWGQFF. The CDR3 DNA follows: TGTGCCAGCAGCTTAGGCCCCGGTTGGGGGCAGTTCTTC.

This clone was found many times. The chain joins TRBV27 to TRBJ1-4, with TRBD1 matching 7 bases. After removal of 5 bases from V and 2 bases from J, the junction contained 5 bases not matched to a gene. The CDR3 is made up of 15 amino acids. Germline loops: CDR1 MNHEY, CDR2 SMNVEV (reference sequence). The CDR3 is CASSREGATNEKLFF. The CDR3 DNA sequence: TGTGCCAGCAGTCGCGAGGGGGCGACTAATGAAAAACTGTTTTTT.

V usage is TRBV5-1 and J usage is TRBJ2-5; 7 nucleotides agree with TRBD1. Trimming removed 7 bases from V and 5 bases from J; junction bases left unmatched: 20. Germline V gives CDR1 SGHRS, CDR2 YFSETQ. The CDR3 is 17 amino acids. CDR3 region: CASHQREPGGPWETQYF. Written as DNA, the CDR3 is TGCGCCAGCCATCAACGAGAACCAGGGGGACCCTGGGAGACCCAGTACTTC.

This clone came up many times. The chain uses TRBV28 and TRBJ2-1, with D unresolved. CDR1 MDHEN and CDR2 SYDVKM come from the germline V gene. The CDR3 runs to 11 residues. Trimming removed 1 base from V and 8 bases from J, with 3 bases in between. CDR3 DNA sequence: TGTGCCAGCAGTTTATCCGATGAGCAGTTCTTC. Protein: CASSLSDEQFF.

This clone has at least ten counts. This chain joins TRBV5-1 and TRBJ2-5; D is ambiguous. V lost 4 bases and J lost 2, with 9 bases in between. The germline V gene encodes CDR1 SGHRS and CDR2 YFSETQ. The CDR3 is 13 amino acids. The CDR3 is CASSGTPQETQYF. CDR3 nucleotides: TGCGCCAGCAGCGGCACGCCTCAAGAGACCCAGTACTTC. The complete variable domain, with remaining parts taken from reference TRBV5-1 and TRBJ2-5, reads KAGVTQTPRYLIKTRGQQVTLSCSPISGHRSVSWYQQTPGQGLQFLFEYFSETQRNKGNFPGRFSGRQFSNSRSEMNVSTLELGDSALYLCASSGTPQETQYFGPGTRLLVL.

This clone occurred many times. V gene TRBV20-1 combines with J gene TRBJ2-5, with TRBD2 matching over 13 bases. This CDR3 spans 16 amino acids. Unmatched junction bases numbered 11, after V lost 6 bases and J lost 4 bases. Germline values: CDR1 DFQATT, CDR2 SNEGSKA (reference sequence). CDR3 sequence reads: CSAPRTSGSRGETQYF. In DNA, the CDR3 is TGCAGTGCCCCCCGGACTAGCGGGAGTCGGGGAGAGACCCAGTACTTC.